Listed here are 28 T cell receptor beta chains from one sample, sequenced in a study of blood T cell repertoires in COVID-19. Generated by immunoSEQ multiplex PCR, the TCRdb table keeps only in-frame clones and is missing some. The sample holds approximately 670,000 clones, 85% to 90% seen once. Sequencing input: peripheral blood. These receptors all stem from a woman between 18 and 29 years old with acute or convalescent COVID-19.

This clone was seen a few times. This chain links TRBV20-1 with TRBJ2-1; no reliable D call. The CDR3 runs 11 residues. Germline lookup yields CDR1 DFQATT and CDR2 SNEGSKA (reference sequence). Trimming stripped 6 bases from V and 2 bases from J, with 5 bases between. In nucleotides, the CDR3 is TGCAGTGCCCCCACCTACAATGAGCAGTTCTTC. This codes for CSAPTYNEQFF.

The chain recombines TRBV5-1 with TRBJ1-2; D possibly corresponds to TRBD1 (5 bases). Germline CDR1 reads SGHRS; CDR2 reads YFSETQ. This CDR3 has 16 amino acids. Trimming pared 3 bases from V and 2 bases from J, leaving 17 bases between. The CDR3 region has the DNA TGCGCCAGCAGCTCCTTGTTCGGGGGAGGGAACTATGGCTACACCTTC. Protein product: CASSSLFGGGNYGYTF.

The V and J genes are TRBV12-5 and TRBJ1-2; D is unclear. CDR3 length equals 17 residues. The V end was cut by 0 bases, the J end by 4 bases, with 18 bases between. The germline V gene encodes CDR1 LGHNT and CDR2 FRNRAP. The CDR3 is CASGLVPTPPSIYGYTF. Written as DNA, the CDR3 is TGTGCTAGTGGTTTGGTACCCACGCCACCTTCTATCTATGGCTACACCTTC. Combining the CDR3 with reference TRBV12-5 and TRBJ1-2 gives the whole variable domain DARVTQTPRHKVTEMGQEVTMRCQPILGHNTVFWYRQTMMQGLELLAYFRNRAPLDDSGMPKDRFSAEMPDATLATLKIQPSEPRDSAVYFCASGLVPTPPSIYGYTFGSGTRLTVV.

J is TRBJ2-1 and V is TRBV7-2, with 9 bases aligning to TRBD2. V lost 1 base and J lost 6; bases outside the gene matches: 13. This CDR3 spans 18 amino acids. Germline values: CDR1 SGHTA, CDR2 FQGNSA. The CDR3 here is CASSLVFGGGAVLNEQFF. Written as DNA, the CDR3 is TGTGCCAGCAGCTTAGTGTTTGGCGGGGGGGCTGTACTCAATGAGCAGTTCTTC.

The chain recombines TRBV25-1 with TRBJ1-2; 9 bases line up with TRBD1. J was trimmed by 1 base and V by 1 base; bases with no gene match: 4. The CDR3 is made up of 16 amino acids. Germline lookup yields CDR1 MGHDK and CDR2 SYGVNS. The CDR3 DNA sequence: TGTGCCAGCAGTGAATCGATGGACAGGGGTAACTATGGCTACACCTTC. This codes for CASSESMDRGNYGYTF.

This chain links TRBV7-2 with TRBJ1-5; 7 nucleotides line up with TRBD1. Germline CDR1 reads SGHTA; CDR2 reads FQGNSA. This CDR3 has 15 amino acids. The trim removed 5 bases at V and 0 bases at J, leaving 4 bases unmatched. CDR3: CASSVHRGSNQPQHF. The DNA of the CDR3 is TGTGCCAGCAGCGTCCACAGGGGTAGCAATCAGCCCCAGCATTTT.

CDR3 nucleotide sequence: TGCAGCGTCGTAGACCGGGTCAGATCCTACGAGCAGTACTTC. It codes for CSVVDRVRSYEQYF. This chain connects TRBV29-1 to TRBJ2-7; D is ambiguous. Trimming stripped 6 bases from V and 1 base from J, with 16 bases between. This CDR3 region has 14 residues. Germline loops: CDR1 SQVTM, CDR2 ANQGSEA.

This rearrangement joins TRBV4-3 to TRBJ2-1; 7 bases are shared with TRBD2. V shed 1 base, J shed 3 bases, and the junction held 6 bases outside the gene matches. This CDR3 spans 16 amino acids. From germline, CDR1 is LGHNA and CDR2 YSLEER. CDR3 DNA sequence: TGCGCCAGCAGCCAAGGTCCACGGGGGGACTACAATGAGCAGTTCTTC. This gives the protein CASSQGPRGDYNEQFF.

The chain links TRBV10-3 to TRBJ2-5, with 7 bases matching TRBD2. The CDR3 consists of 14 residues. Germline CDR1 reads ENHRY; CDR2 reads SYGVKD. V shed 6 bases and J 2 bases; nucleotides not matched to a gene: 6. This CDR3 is CAIRKGGQQETQYF. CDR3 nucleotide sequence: TGTGCCATCAGAAAGGGAGGGCAGCAAGAGACCCAGTACTTC.

Written as DNA, the CDR3 is TGTGCCAGCAGTGAACGCCCAGTCTACGAGCAGTACTTC. Translating it yields CASSERPVYEQYF. V usage is TRBV6-1 and J usage is TRBJ2-7; D gene unclear. Trimming pared 2 bases from V and 3 bases from J, leaving 8 bases between. Germline-derived CDR1 and CDR2 are MNHNS and SASEGT. The CDR3 loop spans 13 amino acids.

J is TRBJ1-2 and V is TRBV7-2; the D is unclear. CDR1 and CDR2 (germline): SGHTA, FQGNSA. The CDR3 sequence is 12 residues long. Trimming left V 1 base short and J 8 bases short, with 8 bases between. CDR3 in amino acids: CASSLGGRGYTF. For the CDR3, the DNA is TGTGCCAGCAGCTTAGGAGGGAGGGGCTACACCTTC.

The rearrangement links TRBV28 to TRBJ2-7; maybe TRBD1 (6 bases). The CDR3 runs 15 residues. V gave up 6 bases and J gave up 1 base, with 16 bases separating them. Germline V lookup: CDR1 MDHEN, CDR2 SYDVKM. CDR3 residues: CASSPGHLKSYEQYF. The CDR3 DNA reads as TGTGCCAGCAGCCCGGGACACCTAAAATCCTACGAGCAGTACTTC.

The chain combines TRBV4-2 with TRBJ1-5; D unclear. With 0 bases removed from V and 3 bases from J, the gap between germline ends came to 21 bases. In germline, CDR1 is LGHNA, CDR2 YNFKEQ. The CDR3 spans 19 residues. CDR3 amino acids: CASSQDLSLRNPLNQPQHF. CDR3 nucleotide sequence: TGTGCCAGCAGCCAAGATCTAAGCTTGAGGAACCCGCTCAATCAGCCCCAGCATTTT.

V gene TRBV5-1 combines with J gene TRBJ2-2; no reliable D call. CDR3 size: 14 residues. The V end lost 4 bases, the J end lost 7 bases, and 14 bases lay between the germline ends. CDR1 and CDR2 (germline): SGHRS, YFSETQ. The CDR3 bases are TGCGCCAGCAGCCCCCTTTCCTTTGTCGGGGAGCTGTTTTTT. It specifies CASSPLSFVGELFF.

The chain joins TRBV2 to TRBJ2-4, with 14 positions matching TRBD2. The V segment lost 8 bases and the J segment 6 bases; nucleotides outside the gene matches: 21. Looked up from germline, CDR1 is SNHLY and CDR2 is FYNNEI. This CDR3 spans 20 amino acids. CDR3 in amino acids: CASDRLGLAGALGPGNIQYF. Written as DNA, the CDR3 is TGTGCCAGCGACCGTTTGGGACTAGCGGGGGCCCTCGGACCTGGAAACATTCAGTACTTC. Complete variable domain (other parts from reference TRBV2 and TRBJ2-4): EPEVTQTPSHQVTQMGQEVILRCVPISNHLYFYWYRQILGQKVEFLVSFYNNEISEKSEIFDDQFSVERPDGSNFTLKIRSTKLEDSAMYFCASDRLGLAGALGPGNIQYFGAGTRLSVL.

CDR3 protein: CASSRGGNTEAFF. The CDR3 DNA reads as TGTGCCAGCAGCCGGGGAGGGAACACTGAAGCTTTCTTT. The chain couples TRBV28 to TRBJ1-1; no firm D call. The V gene lost 6 bases and the J gene lost 1 base, with 9 bases spanning the gap. Germline assignment: CDR1 MDHEN and CDR2 SYDVKM. CDR3 length: 13 amino acids.

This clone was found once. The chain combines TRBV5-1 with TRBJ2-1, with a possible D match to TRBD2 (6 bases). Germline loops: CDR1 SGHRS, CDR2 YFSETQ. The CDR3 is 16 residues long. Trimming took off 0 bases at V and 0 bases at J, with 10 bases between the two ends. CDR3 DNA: TGCGCCAGCAGCTTGGACGGCGGGATCTCCTACAATGAGCAGTTCTTC. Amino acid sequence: CASSLDGGISYNEQFF. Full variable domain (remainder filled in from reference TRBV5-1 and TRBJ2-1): KAGVTQTPRYLIKTRGQQVTLSCSPISGHRSVSWYQQTPGQGLQFLFEYFSETQRNKGNFPGRFSGRQFSNSRSEMNVSTLELGDSALYLCASSLDGGISYNEQFFGPGTRLTVL.

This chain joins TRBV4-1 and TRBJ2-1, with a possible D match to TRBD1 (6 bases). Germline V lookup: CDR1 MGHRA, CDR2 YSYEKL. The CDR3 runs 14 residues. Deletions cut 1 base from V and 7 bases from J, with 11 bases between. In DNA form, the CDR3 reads TGCGCCAGCAGCCAAGGGTACAGGGCAAATGAGCAGTTCTTC. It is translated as CASSQGYRANEQFF.

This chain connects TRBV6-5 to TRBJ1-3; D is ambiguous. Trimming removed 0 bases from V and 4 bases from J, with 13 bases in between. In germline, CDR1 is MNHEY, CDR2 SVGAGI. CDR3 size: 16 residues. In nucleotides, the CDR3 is TGTGCCAGCAGTTACTCGAGCAGTGGCAGGGGAAACACCATATATTTT. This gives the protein CASSYSSSGRGNTIYF.

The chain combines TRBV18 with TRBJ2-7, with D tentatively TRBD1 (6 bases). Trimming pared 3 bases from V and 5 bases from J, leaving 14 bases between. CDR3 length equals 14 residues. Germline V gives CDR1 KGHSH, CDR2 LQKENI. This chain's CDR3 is CASSPEQGLHEQYF. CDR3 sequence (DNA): TGTGCCAGCTCACCGGAACAGGGCCTCCACGAGCAGTACTTC.

The chain's CDR3 is CASSQVQGQPQHF. For the CDR3, the DNA is TGTGCCAGCAGCCAAGTTCAGGGTCAGCCCCAGCATTTT. The chain couples TRBV4-2 to TRBJ1-5; TRBD1 is a possible D gene (5 bases). Germline V gene lookup returns CDR1 LGHNA and CDR2 YNFKEQ. Trimming took off 1 base at V and 6 bases at J, with 7 bases between the two ends. CDR3 length equals 13 residues.

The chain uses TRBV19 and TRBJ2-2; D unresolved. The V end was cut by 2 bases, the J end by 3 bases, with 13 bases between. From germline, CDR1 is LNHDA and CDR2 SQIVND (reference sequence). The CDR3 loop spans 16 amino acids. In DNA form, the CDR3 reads TGTGCCAGTAGTATACCCCCCGACCGGGACACCGGGGAGCTGTTTTTT. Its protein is CASSIPPDRDTGELFF.

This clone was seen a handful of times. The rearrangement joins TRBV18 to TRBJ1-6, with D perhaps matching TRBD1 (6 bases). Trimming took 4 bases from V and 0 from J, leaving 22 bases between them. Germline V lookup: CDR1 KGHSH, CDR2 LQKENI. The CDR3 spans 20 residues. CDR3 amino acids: CASSQPPRQVPNSYNSPLHF. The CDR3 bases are TGTGCCAGCTCACAACCACCACGACAGGTGCCGAACTCCTATAATTCACCCCTCCACTTT.

Here the CDR3 DNA reads TGTGCCAGTAGTTTAGGCGCCAAGTCTGGAAACACCATATATTTT. Translated: CASSLGAKSGNTIYF. The J gene is TRBJ1-3, the V gene TRBV19, with D unclear. The CDR3 extends over 15 amino acids. Germline lookup yields CDR1 LNHDA and CDR2 SQIVND (reference sequence). The V and J ends lost 5 bases and 1 base respectively, with 12 bases between them. Full variable domain (rest looked up from reference TRBV19 and TRBJ1-3): DGGITQSPKYLFRKEGQNVTLSCEQNLNHDAMYWYRQDPGQGLRLIYYSQIVNDFQKGDIAEGYSVSREKKESFPLTVTSAQKNPTAFYLCASSLGAKSGNTIYFGEGSWLTVV.

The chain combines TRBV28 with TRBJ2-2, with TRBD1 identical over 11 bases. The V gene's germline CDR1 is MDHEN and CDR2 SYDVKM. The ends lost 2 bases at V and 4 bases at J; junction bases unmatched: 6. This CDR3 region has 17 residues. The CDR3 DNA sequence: TGTGCCAGCAGTTTAAAGGGAGGACAGGGGGCCACCGGGGAGCTGTTTTTT. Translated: CASSLKGGQGATGELFF.

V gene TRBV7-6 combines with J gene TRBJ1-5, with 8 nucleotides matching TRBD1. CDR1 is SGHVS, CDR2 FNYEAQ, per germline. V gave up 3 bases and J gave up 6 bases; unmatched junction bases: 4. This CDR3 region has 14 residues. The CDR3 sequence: CASSFRQGSQPQHF. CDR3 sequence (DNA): TGTGCCAGCAGCTTTCGACAGGGGTCTCAGCCCCAGCATTTT.

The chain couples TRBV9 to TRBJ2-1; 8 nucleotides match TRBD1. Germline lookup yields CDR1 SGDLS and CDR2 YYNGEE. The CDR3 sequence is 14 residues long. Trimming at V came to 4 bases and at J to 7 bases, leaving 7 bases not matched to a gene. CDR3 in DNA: TGTGCCAGCAGCTCCACGAACAGGGGGAATGAGCAGTTCTTC. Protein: CASSSTNRGNEQFF.

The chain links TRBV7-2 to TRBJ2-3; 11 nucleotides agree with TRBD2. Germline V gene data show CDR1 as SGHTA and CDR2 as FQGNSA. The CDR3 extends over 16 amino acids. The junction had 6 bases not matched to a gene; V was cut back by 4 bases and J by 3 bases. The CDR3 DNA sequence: TGTGCCAGCAGCTCCGGGACTAGCGGTTTAACAGATACGCAGTATTTT. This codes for CASSSGTSGLTDTQYF.